A selection of T cell receptor beta chains follows, all from one sample in a study of immune characterization of retroperitoneal liposarcoma. TCRdb analysed the PCR reads with MiXCR anew, one entry per CDR3 protein. Seen here are around 20,000 distinct CDR3 sequences, around two fifths observed once, and the top ten hold 7.4%. Input material: blood. All receptors derive from a male donor with retroperitoneal liposarcoma. CDR3s include the opening cysteine and the closing phenylalanine or tryptophan. The D gene is left open where the match is weak. Expanded clones are given a class, and other clones once, few, many or no size at all.

CDR3 length	J gene	V gene	clone size	D gene	CDR3 DNA	CDR3 protein
13	TRBJ1-6	TRBV28	NA	NA	TGTGCCAGCAGTATCAACAGGAATTCACCCCTCCACTTT	CASSINRNSPLHF
16	TRBJ2-2	TRBV6-1	few	TRBD2	TGTGCCAGCTATAAGGAGACTAGCCTCGACACCGGGGAGCTGTTTTTT	CASYKETSLDTGELFF
14	TRBJ2-1	TRBV6-1	medium-sized	NA	TGTGCCAGCAGCCGGGCAGGGGCGCGGGATGAGCAGTTCTTC	CASSRAGARDEQFF
15	TRBJ1-6	TRBV7-2	NA	NA	TGTGCCAGCAGCTTAAGGTGCGGGCCTCGCTACGAGCAGTACTTT	CASSLRCGPRYEQYF
13	TRBJ2-5	TRBV12-5	few	NA	TGTGCTAGGGGGGAAGGGTGGGGAGAGACCCAGTACTTC	CARGEGWGETQYF
13	TRBJ2-1	TRBV6-1	once	NA	TGTGCCAGCAGACCCCAGCCCCAAGAGACCCAGTTCTTC	CASRPQPQETQFF
15	TRBJ2-7	TRBV7-6	few	TRBD2	TGTGCCAGCAGCGCCACTAGCGGGGGTTACAATGAGCAGTACTTC	CASSATSGGYNEQYF
15	TRBJ2-1	TRBV6-1	medium-sized	TRBD2	TGTGCCAGCACAAGCTCGCTAGCGGGAGACAATGAGCAGTTCTTC	CASTSSLAGDNEQFF
13	TRBJ2-5	TRBV6-5	many	NA	TGTGCCAGCCAGACAGCCGGTTTTGGGGCCCAGTACTTC	CASQTAGFGAQYF
13	TRBJ2-1	TRBV7-8	few	NA	TGTGCCAGCAGCTTATCACTAGCCTACGAGCAGTTCTTC	CASSLSLAYEQFF
14	TRBJ2-7	TRBV7-2	medium-sized	TRBD2	TGTGCCAGCAGCCGGACTAGCGACCACAATGAGCAGTACTTC	CASSRTSDHNEQYF
13	TRBJ2-7	TRBV6-6	few	NA	TGTGCCAGCAGTTACGAGGGAGCCGGCGAGCAGTACTTC	CASSYEGAGEQYF
15	TRBJ2-1	TRBV12-3/TRBV12-4	NA	NA	TGTGCCAGCAGTTTTAGCGCCTCTAAGCACTACGAGCAGTTCTTC	CASSFSASKHYEQFF
21	TRBJ2-7	TRBV11-1	NA	TRBD2	TGTGCCAGCAGCTCACCAACCACACCACGGGGGGGGGGGCGGGTGATCTACGAGCGGTACTTC	CASSSPTTPRGGGRVIYERYF
18	TRBJ2-3	TRBV4-1	few	TRBD2	TGCGCCAGCAGCCTCTCGGGACTAGCGGGAGACCTCACAGATACGCAGTATTTT	CASSLSGLAGDLTDTQYF
14	TRBJ2-7	TRBV27	NA	NA	TGTGCCAGCAGTTTAGACAGACTAGAACGTGAGCAGTACTTC	CASSLDRLEREQYF
15	TRBJ2-5	TRBV6-8	once	TRBD2	TGTGCCAGCAGTGCCCTAGCGGGTCCTCAAGCGACCCAGTACTTC	CASSALAGPQATQYF
17	TRBJ2-5	TRBV7-8	medium-sized	NA	TGTGCCAGCAGCTTGGGACCAACTCCCACTGAGAAAGAGACCCAGTACTTC	CASSLGPTPTEKETQYF
14	TRBJ2-3	TRBV11-3	NA	TRBD2	TGTGCCACCATGGCGGGAGGGCCCGCGGATACGCAGTATTTT	CATMAGGPADTQYF
14	TRBJ1-5	TRBV7-6	NA	NA	TGTGCCAGCAGCTCCCCGGGTCCAAATCAGCCCCAGCATTTT	CASSSPGPNQPQHF
13	TRBJ2-2	TRBV27	NA	NA	TGTGCCAGCACCGGCCAAAACACCGGGGAGCTGTTTTTT	CASTGQNTGELFF
16	TRBJ2-1	TRBV6-1	NA	TRBD2	TGTGCCAGCACCGGACTAGCGGGAAATTACTACAATGAGCAGTTCTTC	CASTGLAGNYYNEQFF
14	TRBJ1-6	TRBV12-3/TRBV12-4	NA	NA	TGTGCCAGCTCCCGGACGGAGCTTAATTCACCCCTCCACTTT	CASSRTELNSPLHF
17	TRBJ2-7	TRBV24-1	NA	NA	TGTGCCACCAGTGATTTCCGAGATGCCTCCCATCGGGATGAGCAGTACTTC	CATSDFRDASHRDEQYF
12	TRBJ2-7	TRBV7-2	NA	NA	TGTGCCAGCAGCGGGAGGAGGAACGAGCAGTACTTC	CASSGRRNEQYF
11	TRBJ2-7	TRBV6-1	NA	NA	TGTGCCAGCATCGAGTTGTACGAGCAGTACTTC	CASIELYEQYF
14	TRBJ2-5	TRBV6-1	large	NA	TGTGCCAGCAGTCGGGACCCTGACCAAGAGACCCAGTACTTC	CASSRDPDQETQYF
15	TRBJ2-3	TRBV7-2	many	TRBD2	TGTGCCAGCAGCCAACTAGCGGGAGTTTTAGATACGCAGTATTTT	CASSQLAGVLDTQYF
16	TRBJ2-1	TRBV6-4	many	TRBD1	TGTGCCAGCAGTCCAAACACCGACAGGGCCTCCTACGAGCAGTTCTTC	CASSPNTDRASYEQFF
12	TRBJ2-5	TRBV11-2	NA	NA	TGTGCCAGCAGCTTCTTTCAAGAGACCCAGTACTTC	CASSFFQETQYF
12	TRBJ2-1	TRBV7-2	many	NA	TGTGCCAGCCATGGAGGATTCTATGAGCAGTTCTTC	CASHGGFYEQFF
13	TRBJ2-1	TRBV7-2	medium-sized	TRBD2	TGTGCCAGCAGCGAAGGAGGGGACTATCAGCAGTTCTTC	CASSEGGDYQQFF
15	TRBJ2-5	TRBV7-2	few	NA	TGTGCCAGCAGCTTAATTCCCAGCACCTACAATGAGCAGTACTTC	CASSLIPSTYNEQYF
15	TRBJ2-5	TRBV4-1	few	NA	TGCGCCAGCAGCCAAAACGGGCAGACCCAAGAGACCCAGTACTTC	CASSQNGQTQETQYF
14	TRBJ2-5	TRBV12-3/TRBV12-4	NA	NA	TGTGCCAGCAGTTTTAGGCGAAATGGGGAGACCCAGTACTTC	CASSFRRNGETQYF
13	TRBJ2-5	TRBV5-1	NA	NA	TGCGCCAGCACACGCGCCAGGGAAGAGACCCAGTACTTC	CASTRAREETQYF
15	TRBJ2-3	TRBV7-3	many	NA	TGTGCCAGCAGCTTTGACAGTGGGGGCACAGATACGCAGTATTTT	CASSFDSGGTDTQYF
13	TRBJ2-1	TRBV27	many	NA	TGTGCCAGCAGTTCTAGCGCGCTCCTTGAGCAGTTCTTC	CASSSSALLEQFF
13	TRBJ2-1	TRBV27	few	NA	TGTGCCAGCAGTTTAGGGTACCACAATGAGCAGTTCTTC	CASSLGYHNEQFF
17	TRBJ2-7	TRBV6-2/TRBV6-3	NA	TRBD2	TGTGCCAGCAGCCGTCCCGGGACTAGCGGGAGGGTCTACGAGCAGTACTTC	CASSRPGTSGRVYEQYF
15	TRBJ2-3	TRBV11-3	once	NA	TGTGCCAGCAGCCCGGGGGGCGGGAGCCCAGATACGCAGTATTTT	CASSPGGGSPDTQYF
14	TRBJ2-1	TRBV27	NA	NA	TGTGCCAGCAGCTCGGGGGACACTACAGAGACCCAGTTCTTC	CASSSGDTTETQFF
15	TRBJ2-5	TRBV6-6	few	NA	TGTGCCAGCAGTTACGACAGAGTAACACAAGAGACCCAGTACTTC	CASSYDRVTQETQYF
13	TRBJ2-2	TRBV6-1	many	NA	TGTGCCAGCATTTCATTTAGGTTGGGGGAGCTGTTTTTT	CASISFRLGELFF
18	TRBJ2-4	TRBV28	NA	TRBD2	TGTGCCAGCAGTTTATGGGGCGGGGGGGGTATTGCCAAAAACATTCAGTACTTC	CASSLWGGGGIAKNIQYF
12	TRBJ1-1	TRBV6-8	NA	NA	TGTGCCAGCAGTCAGGGTCACACTGAAGCTTTCTTT	CASSQGHTEAFF
14	TRBJ2-5	TRBV7-2	many	TRBD1	TGTGCCAGCAGCTTCGGGACAGAATACAATGAGCAGTACTTC	CASSFGTEYNEQYF
15	TRBJ2-1	TRBV7-3	NA	TRBD2	TGTGCCAGCAGCGACGCGGGAGAGGGGTACAATGAGCAGTTCTTC	CASSDAGEGYNEQFF
16	TRBJ2-7	TRBV6-1	NA	TRBD1	TGTGCCAGCAGTCCCCGGACAGGGTTTAGCCCCTGCGAGCAGTACTTC	CASSPRTGFSPCEQYF
14	TRBJ1-1	TRBV11-1	NA	NA	TGTGCCAGCAGCTTAGCTACGGGGCGGACTGAAGCTTTCTTT	CASSLATGRTEAFF
18	TRBJ2-1	TRBV6-6	many	TRBD1	TGTGCCAGCAGTTACTCAATTAACGACAGGGTCGTCCGAGGGACCCAGTTCTTC	CASSYSINDRVVRGTQFF
13	TRBJ2-1	TRBV6-1	many	NA	TGTGCCAGCAGCTACCATATCAAAGAGACCCAGTTCTTC	CASSYHIKETQFF
15	TRBJ2-1	TRBV12-3/TRBV12-4	NA	NA	TGTGCCAGCAGTTTAGGTCAGGGTCTTTGGGATGAGCAGTTCTTC	CASSLGQGLWDEQFF
15	TRBJ2-5	TRBV11-3	NA	TRBD1	TGTGCCAGCAGCCCAAGGACAGGGGGCGTAGAGACCCAGTACTTC	CASSPRTGGVETQYF
15	TRBJ2-7	TRBV6-5	few	NA	TGTGCCAGCAGTTACTCGGGCAGCAGCTCCTACGAGCAGTACTTC	CASSYSGSSSYEQYF